This TCR beta chain was identified during a study of T-cell reconstitution after alpha-beta-depleted transplantation in children. Broader study findings: T-cell numbers and diversity, one year after transplant, stemmed largely from T cells that were newly produced. At around two months after transplant, the alpha-beta T cells were reportedly derived from several hundred expanded clones that came from non-depleted graft cells.

A TCRbeta library incorporating unique molecular identifiers was prepared. One entry per CDR3 protein, called by TCRdb with MiXCR from the PCR reads. The sample yields almost 250,000 distinct CDR3 sequences, roughly 24% seen once. This CDR3 has 17 residues. With 5 bases removed from V and 7 bases from J, the gap between germline ends came to 24 bases. Comment on this clonotype: Its cognate antigen is unknown.

The sample in question was PBMCs, obtained before TCRalphabeta/CD19-depleted stem cell transplant. This TCR came from a girl aged 2-10 years with Fanconi anemia, due to receive a stem cell transplant. This chain links TRBV12-3 or TRBV12-4 with TRBJ2-1, with D maybe TRBD2 (7 bases). The CDR3 spells CASSAPWGGDSFNEQFF. The DNA for the CDR3 is TGTGCCAGCAGTGCCCCCTGGGGGGGCGATAGTTTTAATGAGCAGTTCTTC.